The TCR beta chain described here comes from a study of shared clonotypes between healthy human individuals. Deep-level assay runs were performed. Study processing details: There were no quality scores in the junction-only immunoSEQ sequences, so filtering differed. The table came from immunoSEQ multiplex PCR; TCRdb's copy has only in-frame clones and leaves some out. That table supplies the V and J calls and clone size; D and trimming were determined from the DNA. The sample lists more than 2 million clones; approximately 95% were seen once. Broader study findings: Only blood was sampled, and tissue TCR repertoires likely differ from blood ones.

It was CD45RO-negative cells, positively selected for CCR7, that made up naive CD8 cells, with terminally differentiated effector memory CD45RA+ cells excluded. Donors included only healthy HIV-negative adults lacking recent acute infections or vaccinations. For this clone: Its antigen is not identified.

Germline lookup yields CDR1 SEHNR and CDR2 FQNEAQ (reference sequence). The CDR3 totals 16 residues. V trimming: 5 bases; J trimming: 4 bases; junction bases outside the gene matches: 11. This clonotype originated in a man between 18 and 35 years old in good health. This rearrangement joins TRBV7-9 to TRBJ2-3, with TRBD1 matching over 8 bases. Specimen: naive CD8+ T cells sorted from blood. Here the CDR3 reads CASSAQQGDWADTQYF. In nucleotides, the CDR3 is TGTGCCAGCAGCGCCCAACAGGGGGATTGGGCAGATACGCAGTATTTT.